Each of the 26 T cell receptor beta chains below was sequenced from the same sample in a study of cytomegalovirus exposure and HLA in healthy donors (dated by TCRdb to the late 2010s). The method behind the library was the immunoSEQ multiplex PCR assay. For the multiplex PCR, a mixture combining 60 forward primers for TCR Vbeta segments and 13 reverse primers for TCR Jbeta segments was used. As stored in TCRdb, this immuneACCESS dataset retains in-frame rearrangements with V and J assigned. A fraction of the clones does not appear; measured against another copy, unresolved V genes explain less than half of the discrepancy, and the remainder lacks a known reason. The sample has 110,000 to 150,000 clones on record, about 82% of them singletons. The biggest ten clones account for more than 4% of the sample. Sequences were obtained from PBMCs. The receptors originated from a woman between 40 and 55 years old in good health and CMV-seropositive.

This chain joins TRBV5-6 and TRBJ2-6; D not certain. The V gene's germline CDR1 is SGHDT and CDR2 YYEEEE. Trimming took off 7 bases at V and 2 bases at J, with 10 bases between the two ends. This CDR3 contains 14 residues. The CDR3 nucleotides read TGTGCCAGCTCCGCCGAGGCTGGGGCCAACGTCCTGACTTTC. Amino acid sequence: CASSAEAGANVLTF.

The CDR3 is CASSSGQGFYGYTF. CDR3 in DNA: TGTGCCAGCAGTTCGGGACAGGGATTTTATGGCTACACCTTC. The V and J genes are TRBV2 and TRBJ1-2, with 9 bases identical to TRBD1. Germline loops: CDR1 SNHLY, CDR2 FYNNEI. The CDR3 spans 14 residues. The V segment lost 5 bases and the J segment 5 bases; nucleotides outside the gene matches: 6. The variable domain in full, completed from reference TRBV2 and TRBJ1-2, reads EPEVTQTPSHQVTQMGQEVILRCVPISNHLYFYWYRQILGQKVEFLVSFYNNEISEKSEIFDDQFSVERPDGSNFTLKIRSTKLEDSAMYFCASSSGQGFYGYTFGSGTRLTVV.

V gene TRBV9 combines with J gene TRBJ2-5; the match to TRBD2 covers 8 bases. Germline trimming cut 0 bases from V and 1 base from J; bases unmatched to any gene: 5. The CDR3 loop spans 16 amino acids. CDR1 and CDR2 from the germline V gene are SGDLS and YYNGEE. The CDR3 nucleotides read TGTGCCAGCAGCGTAGCGTTAGCGGGGACCCAAGAGACCCAGTACTTC. Amino acid sequence: CASSVALAGTQETQYF.

The V and J genes are TRBV7-9 and TRBJ2-1; 13 nucleotides align to TRBD2. CDR3 length: 15 amino acids. Looked up from germline, CDR1 is SEHNR and CDR2 is FQNEAQ (reference sequence). J lost 7 bases, V lost 3 bases, and 3 bases had no gene match. The CDR3 DNA reads as TGTGCCAGCAGCTTGACTAGCGGGGGGCCGAATGAGCAGTTCTTC. Protein product: CASSLTSGGPNEQFF.

The chain employs TRBV19 and TRBJ2-1, with D possibly matching TRBD2 (7 bases). There are 17 residues in the CDR3. V was cut by 2 bases and J by 4 bases, with 18 bases left in between. Germline V gives CDR1 LNHDA, CDR2 SQIVND (reference sequence). CDR3 DNA sequence: TGTGCCAGTAGTATAAGTAGTGGGCGGGGGCTTTACAATGAGCAGTTCTTC. Its translation is CASSISSGRGLYNEQFF.

Written as DNA, the CDR3 is TGTGCCAGCAGTGAACTAGCGGGGGCCACCGGGGAGCTGTTTTTT. Protein product: CASSELAGATGELFF. The chain has TRBV6-4 and TRBJ2-2; TRBD2 aligns across 11 bases. In germline, CDR1 is MRHNA, CDR2 SNTAGT. The CDR3 extends over 15 amino acids. Trimming removed 3 bases from V and 4 bases from J; junction bases left unmatched: 1.

V usage is TRBV7-2 and J usage is TRBJ2-7, with 10 bases fitting TRBD2. Trimming removed 6 bases from V and 4 bases from J; junction bases left unmatched: 18. Germline values: CDR1 SGHTA, CDR2 FQGNSA. The CDR3 is 18 residues long. CDR3 residues: CASSPMGPSSGSNYEQYF. The CDR3 DNA sequence: TGTGCCAGCAGTCCCATGGGTCCGTCTAGCGGGAGTAATTACGAGCAGTACTTC.

This chain connects TRBV2 to TRBJ1-1, with D hard to call. Germline CDR1 and CDR2: SNHLY and FYNNEI. This CDR3 contains 11 residues. V lost 4 bases and J 11 bases, leaving 11 bases between the germline ends. The CDR3 sequence: CASSGGLEAFF. CDR3 DNA sequence: TGTGCCAGCAGTGGAGGATTGGAGGCTTTCTTT.

The chain is built from TRBV27 and TRBJ1-2; 7 nucleotides align to TRBD1. J gave up 4 bases and V 5 bases, and 4 bases lay outside the gene matches. CDR3 size: 13 residues. Looked up from germline, CDR1 is MNHEY and CDR2 is SMNVEV (reference sequence). CDR3 in DNA: TGTGCCAGCAGTGCGACAGGGCCCTATGGCTACACCTTC. The encoded protein is CASSATGPYGYTF.

V usage is TRBV7-9 and J usage is TRBJ1-3; D call uncertain. Germline values: CDR1 SEHNR, CDR2 FQNEAQ (reference sequence). CDR3 length: 15 amino acids. V dropped 5 bases and J dropped 5 bases, with 16 bases sitting between them. CDR3 DNA: TGTGCCAGCAGCCCAGAGACCCAGGCGCGAAACACCATATATTTT. This gives the protein CASSPETQARNTIYF.

This chain connects TRBV10-3 to TRBJ1-5; D gene uncertain. The germline gives CDR1 ENHRY, CDR2 SYGVKD. The length of the CDR3 is 14 residues. The V end was cut by 8 bases, the J end by 0 bases, with 11 bases between. The CDR3 sequence: CAIGLTDSNQPQHF. For the CDR3, the DNA is TGTGCCATCGGACTTACCGATAGCAATCAGCCCCAGCATTTT.

Turning to this clone: At one end, the junction sequence differs from germline, possibly due to a read error. V and J are TRBV6-1 and TRBJ1-4, with D hard to call. The CDR3 is made up of 12 amino acids. CDR1 and CDR2 from the germline V gene are MNHNS and SASEGT. CDR3 region: CASSVWTEDTHF. DNA for the CDR3: TGTGCCAGCAGTGTTTGGACGGAGGATACCCATTTT.

The V gene is TRBV10-3, the J gene TRBJ1-1; the D is unclear. Germline CDR1 ENHRY, CDR2 SYGVKD. The V and J ends lost 2 bases and 0 bases respectively, with 7 bases between them. The CDR3 runs to 14 residues. The CDR3 coding sequence is TGTGCCATCAGTGAGACAGCAATGAACACTGAAGCTTTCTTT. This encodes CAISETAMNTEAFF.

This chain links TRBV5-1 with TRBJ2-3, with TRBD1 matching over 10 bases. Germline trimming cut 4 bases from V and 0 bases from J; bases unmatched to any gene: 2. CDR3 length equals 15 residues. Looked up from germline, CDR1 is SGHRS and CDR2 is YFSETQ. In DNA, the CDR3 is TGCGCCAGCAGCAGGACAGGGGGAAGCACAGATACGCAGTATTTT. The encoded protein is CASSRTGGSTDTQYF.

CDR3 sequence: CASSPRQGWAYEQYF. As DNA, the CDR3 is TGTGCCAGCAGCCCTCGACAGGGTTGGGCCTACGAGCAGTACTTC. The chain carries TRBV9 and TRBJ2-7; TRBD1 matches 7 bases. CDR1 is SGDLS and CDR2 is YYNGEE in the germline V gene. CDR3 size: 15 residues. V shed 4 bases, J shed 2 bases, and the junction held 9 bases outside the gene matches.

The chain employs TRBV2 and TRBJ1-3; unclear D gene. The length of the CDR3 is 15 residues. Trimming removed 6 bases from V and 4 bases from J, with 16 bases in between. Germline V CDR1 and CDR2: SNHLY, FYNNEI. The chain's CDR3 is CASRKGLAAGNTIYF. CDR3 sequence (DNA): TGTGCCAGCAGAAAAGGACTGGCGGCGGGAAACACCATATATTTT.

The chain links TRBV6-4 to TRBJ2-3; D is unresolved. CDR1 MRHNA and CDR2 SNTAGT come from the germline V gene. The CDR3 length is 15 residues. V shed 5 bases and J shed 0 bases, with 12 bases lying between them. CDR3 sequence (DNA): TGTGCCAGCAGTCTTCTGGGCTCTAGCACAGATACGCAGTATTTT. It encodes CASSLLGSSTDTQYF.

This clone was found once. The chain uses TRBV7-2 and TRBJ1-4, with D perhaps TRBD1 (6 bases). The V and J ends lost 3 bases and 5 bases respectively, with 16 bases between them. This CDR3 is 16 amino acids long. Germline CDR1 is SGHTA and CDR2 is FQGNSA. The CDR3 DNA reads as TGTGCCAGCAGCTTCCGCTCACAGGGACCCAATGAAAAACTGTTTTTT. Translated: CASSFRSQGPNEKLFF.

This chain joins TRBV28 and TRBJ1-1; D not resolved. Germline loops: CDR1 MDHEN, CDR2 SYDVKM. The length of the CDR3 is 11 residues. V was clipped by 6 bases and J by 1 base, with 3 bases between them. The DNA for the CDR3 is TGTGCCAGCAGGCGGAACACTGAAGCTTTCTTT. The encoded protein is CASRRNTEAFF.

The chain carries TRBV19 and TRBJ1-4; D call uncertain. Germline lookup yields CDR1 LNHDA and CDR2 SQIVND (reference sequence). With 3 bases removed from V and 0 bases from J, the gap between germline ends came to 14 bases. CDR3 length: 17 residues. The DNA for the CDR3 is TGTGCCAGTAGTATTCCATTCCCGGTGGCAACTAATGAAAAACTGTTTTTT. Its translation: CASSIPFPVATNEKLFF.

The chain couples TRBV6-1 to TRBJ1-5; D might be TRBD1 (5 bases). The CDR3 runs to 15 residues. The germline CDR1 and CDR2 sequences are MNHNS and SASEGT. V was shortened by 6 bases and J by 0 bases, with 12 bases between the two germline ends. CDR3 coding DNA: TGTGCCAGCAGCGGTACAGGATTTAGCAATCAGCCCCAGCATTTT. It encodes CASSGTGFSNQPQHF.

This chain connects TRBV4-1 to TRBJ2-7; 11 bases match TRBD2. The trim removed 4 bases at V and 2 bases at J, leaving 7 bases unmatched. Looked up from germline, CDR1 is MGHRA and CDR2 is YSYEKL. This CDR3 spans 16 amino acids. CDR3 sequence (DNA): TGCGCCAGCAGCCCAACAGGGACTAGCGGTACCTACGAGCAGTACTTC. This codes for CASSPTGTSGTYEQYF.

This chain connects TRBV4-2 to TRBJ2-7, with 7 positions matching TRBD2. CDR1 and CDR2 (germline): LGHNA, YNFKEQ. V lost 0 bases, J lost 3 bases, and 5 bases stayed unmatched. The CDR3 runs 15 residues. CDR3 protein: CASSQEGGDYYEQYF. For the CDR3, the DNA is TGTGCCAGCAGCCAAGAGGGGGGGGATTACTACGAGCAGTACTTC.

The chain has TRBV13 and TRBJ2-3; possible D gene TRBD2, 6 bases. Trimming cost V 1 base and J 8 bases, with 7 bases left between them. The CDR3 totals 12 residues. From germline, CDR1 is PRHDT and CDR2 FYEKMQ (reference sequence). CDR3 sequence (DNA): TGTGCCAGCAGCTTAGCGGGGGTTACGCAGTATTTT. Encoded protein: CASSLAGVTQYF. Combining the CDR3 with reference TRBV13 and TRBJ2-3 gives the whole variable domain AAGVIQSPRHLIKEKRETATLKCYPIPRHDTVYWYQQGPGQDPQFLISFYEKMQSDKGSIPDRFSAQQFSDYHSELNMSSLELGDSALYFCASSLAGVTQYFGPGTRLTVL.

The genes are TRBV28 and TRBJ2-3; a possible D gene is TRBD2 (5 bases). The germline gives CDR1 MDHEN, CDR2 SYDVKM. Trimming took off 5 bases at V and 6 bases at J, with 15 bases between the two ends. The CDR3 is 14 residues long. The CDR3 protein is CASSPLDSLDTQYF. CDR3 in DNA: TGTGCCAGCAGTCCCCTGGACTCTTTGGATACGCAGTATTTT.

The chain's CDR3 is CASSPTGVHGYTF. In nucleotides, the CDR3 is TGTGCCAGCAGCCCGACAGGAGTTCATGGCTACACCTTC. The chain is built from TRBV5-4 and TRBJ1-2; the D gene is possibly TRBD1 (6 bases). The CDR3 consists of 13 residues. V was shortened by 4 bases and J by 6 bases, with 13 bases between the two germline ends. Germline values: CDR1 SGHNT, CDR2 YYREEE (reference sequence).